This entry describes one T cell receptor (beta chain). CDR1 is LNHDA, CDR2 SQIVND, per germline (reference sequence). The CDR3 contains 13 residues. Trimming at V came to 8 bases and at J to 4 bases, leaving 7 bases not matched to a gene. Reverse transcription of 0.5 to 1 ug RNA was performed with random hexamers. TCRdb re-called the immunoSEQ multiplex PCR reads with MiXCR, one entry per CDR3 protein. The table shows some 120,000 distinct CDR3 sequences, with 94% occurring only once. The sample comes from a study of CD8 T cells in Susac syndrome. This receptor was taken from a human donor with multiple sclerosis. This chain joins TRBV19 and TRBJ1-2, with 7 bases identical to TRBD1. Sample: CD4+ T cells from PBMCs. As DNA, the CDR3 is TGTGCCAGTGGAGGCAGGGGGTCCTATGGCTACACCTTC. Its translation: CASGGRGSYGYTF.